The 26 T cell receptor beta chains listed next were all sequenced from one sample in a study of blood T cell repertoires in COVID-19. TCRdb's copy holds only in-frame clones and misses some; the assay was immunoSEQ multiplex PCR. The sample includes about 140,000 clones, about 81% of them seen just once. Specimen: peripheral blood. These TCRs come from a woman older than 75 with acute or convalescent COVID-19.

The genes are TRBV2 and TRBJ1-6, with 7 bases that match TRBD1. This CDR3 has 16 residues. V shed 9 bases and J 4 bases; nucleotides not matched to a gene: 12. Looked up from germline, CDR1 is SNHLY and CDR2 is FYNNEI. The CDR3 coding sequence is TGTGCCAGAGCCTCAGGGGGAGGTCGGTATAATTCACCCCTCCACTTT. Translation: CARASGGGRYNSPLHF.

The V gene is TRBV21-1, the J gene TRBJ2-1; the tabulated D call, TRBD2, remains unverified against the DNA. TRBV21-1 is tagged as a pseudogene. The CDR3 has 15 residues. The CDR3 DNA follows: TGTGCCAGCAGCAAAAGTCTAGCGGGGGGGCACGAGCAGTTCTTC. It encodes CASSKSLAGGHEQFF.

V is TRBV5-5 and J is TRBJ1-4; D gene unclear. CDR3 size: 11 residues. Germline V gene sequence: CDR1 SGHKS, CDR2 YYEKEE (reference sequence). The V end was cut by 0 bases, the J end by 16 bases, with 10 bases between. The CDR3 region has the DNA TGTGCCAGCAGCTTGGATCGGGATAGGTTTTTT. Protein product: CASSLDRDRFF.

CDR3 region: CATSDRGAADTQYF. CDR3 DNA sequence: TGTGCCACCAGTGACAGGGGGGCGGCAGATACGCAGTATTTT. V gene TRBV24-1 combines with J gene TRBJ2-3, with D possibly matching TRBD1 (7 bases). Germline values: CDR1 KGHDR, CDR2 SFDVKD. Between the trimmed V and J ends, which lost 4 bases and 4 bases, there was a span of 11 bases. The CDR3 runs 14 residues.

This rearrangement joins TRBV20-1 to TRBJ2-7; a possible D gene is TRBD2 (5 bases). Germline CDR1 is DFQATT and CDR2 is SNEGSKA (reference sequence). V lost 6 bases, J lost 3 bases, and 6 bases lay in between. This CDR3 comprises 10 residues. The DNA for the CDR3 is TGCAGTGCCGGGGACTACGAGCAGTACTTC. Its translation is CSAGDYEQYF.

The chain couples TRBV6-5 to TRBJ2-3; 10 bases map to TRBD2. The CDR3 loop spans 16 amino acids. With 0 bases clipped from V and 3 bases from J, the junction kept 3 bases outside the gene matches. CDR1 MNHEY and CDR2 SVGAGI come from the germline V gene. CDR3 bases: TGTGCCAGCAGTTACTCAGTAGCGGGAGGAACAGATACGCAGTATTTT. Translation gives CASSYSVAGGTDTQYF.

This rearrangement joins TRBV6-5 to TRBJ2-5; 8 positions agree with TRBD2. The V segment lost 11 bases and the J segment 5 bases; nucleotides outside the gene matches: 13. This CDR3 contains 14 residues. Germline CDR1 is MNHEY and CDR2 is SVGAGI. For the CDR3, the DNA is TGTGCCTCCGACTTCGGGGGGGCGGGGGAGACCCAGTACTTC. It codes for CASDFGGAGETQYF.

The count of this clone is one. The chain combines TRBV5-1 with TRBJ1-2; D unresolved. The CDR3 loop spans 12 amino acids. Deletions cut 0 bases from V and 5 bases from J, with 5 bases between. The germline V gene has CDR1 SGHRS and CDR2 YFSETQ. CDR3 residues: CASSLGRYGYTF. CDR3 nucleotide sequence: TGCGCCAGCAGCTTGGGCAGATATGGCTACACCTTC.

V is TRBV4-1 and J is TRBJ1-1; D might be TRBD1 (6 bases). The CDR3 has 17 residues. The germline CDR1 and CDR2 sequences are MGHRA and YSYEKL. V was trimmed by 0 bases and J by 1 base, leaving 15 bases between them. The CDR3 spells CASSQDIWDTPNTEAFF. As DNA, the CDR3 is TGCGCCAGCAGCCAAGATATTTGGGACACCCCGAACACTGAAGCTTTCTTT.

The chain has TRBV5-4 and TRBJ2-1; 7 positions match TRBD2. V shed 0 bases, J shed 10 bases, and the junction held 1 base outside the gene matches. CDR3 size: 12 residues. The V gene's germline CDR1 is SGHNT and CDR2 YYREEE (reference sequence). The CDR3 loop reads CASSLGAGEQFF. The CDR3, as DNA: TGTGCCAGCAGCTTGGGAGCGGGAGAGCAGTTCTTC.

V is TRBV4-1 and J is TRBJ1-2; 8 bases are shared with TRBD1. From germline, CDR1 is MGHRA and CDR2 YSYEKL. The CDR3 length is 14 residues. The ends lost 6 bases at V and 4 bases at J; junction bases unmatched: 7. In DNA, the CDR3 is TGCGCCAGCAGGCTACAGGGGGGTGGCTATGGCTACACCTTC. The encoded protein is CASRLQGGGYGYTF.

This chain uses TRBV28 with TRBJ1-5; D gene ambiguous. Germline assignment: CDR1 MDHEN and CDR2 SYDVKM. Trimming removed 4 bases from V and 7 bases from J, with 5 bases in between. This CDR3 contains 11 residues. The CDR3 bases are TGTGCCAGCAGTTCTAGACAGCCCCAGCATTTT. This sequence encodes CASSSRQPQHF.

The V and J genes are TRBV9 and TRBJ2-3; D is uncertain. Germline CDR1 SGDLS, CDR2 YYNGEE. The CDR3 contains 13 residues. V was clipped by 3 bases and J by 6 bases, with 11 bases between them. CDR3 nucleotides: TGTGCCAGCAGCGCCGCGGTGCGGGATACGCAGTATTTT. It codes for CASSAAVRDTQYF.

This chain joins TRBV5-8 and TRBJ1-3, with D possibly matching TRBD1 (5 bases). The germline V gene has CDR1 SGHTS and CDR2 YDEGEE. This CDR3 spans 16 amino acids. The V end was cut by 0 bases, the J end by 1 base, with 11 bases between. The CDR3 coding sequence is TGTGCCAGCAGCTTGGGCGCAGGGTCATCTGGAAACACCATATATTTT. This gives the protein CASSLGAGSSGNTIYF.

This clone appeared once. V gene TRBV4-2 combines with J gene TRBJ2-7; perhaps TRBD1 as D (5 bases). The length of the CDR3 is 15 residues. With 0 bases removed from V and 1 base from J, the gap between germline ends came to 10 bases. The V gene's germline CDR1 is LGHNA and CDR2 YNFKEQ. The CDR3 sequence is CASSQDTGKSYEQYF. CDR3 in DNA: TGTGCCAGCAGCCAAGACACAGGAAAGTCCTACGAGCAGTACTTC.

V is TRBV5-1 and J is TRBJ2-2; 7 nucleotides agree with TRBD2. CDR1 is SGHRS and CDR2 is YFSETQ in the germline V gene. After removal of 4 bases from V and 4 bases from J, the junction contained 10 bases not matched to a gene. This CDR3 contains 16 residues. The CDR3 nucleotides are TGCGCCAGCAGCCCGGCCGGGCTAGCGGTCACCGGGGAGCTGTTTTTT. Encoded protein: CASSPAGLAVTGELFF.

The chain links TRBV4-1 to TRBJ1-3, with D possibly TRBD1 on 5 matching bases. CDR3 length: 17 residues. CDR1 is MGHRA and CDR2 is YSYEKL in the germline V gene. Trimming cost V 0 bases and J 2 bases, with 14 bases left between them. This CDR3 is CASSQDIRGFTGNTIYF. CDR3 nucleotide sequence: TGCGCCAGCAGCCAAGATATTAGGGGATTCACTGGAAACACCATATATTTT.

The chain combines TRBV7-8 with TRBJ2-3, with D perhaps TRBD2 (7 bases). Germline V gene sequence: CDR1 SGHVS, CDR2 FQNEAQ. V lost 1 base and J lost 4, with 21 bases in between. The CDR3 sequence is 18 residues long. The chain's CDR3 is CASSLGTVREAGADTQYF. In DNA form, the CDR3 reads TGTGCCAGCAGCTTAGGGACAGTCCGGGAGGCAGGTGCAGATACGCAGTATTTT.

The V call is TRBV7-9, the J call TRBJ1-6; D is ambiguous. Trimming pared 3 bases from V and 10 bases from J, leaving 13 bases between. CDR3 size: 14 residues. Looked up from germline, CDR1 is SEHNR and CDR2 is FQNEAQ (reference sequence). CDR3 DNA: TGTGCCAGCAGCTTTTCGCAGTCCTGGTCACCCCTCCACTTT. Protein: CASSFSQSWSPLHF. The full variable domain, rest sourced from reference TRBV7-9 and TRBJ1-6, is DTGVSQNPRHKITKRGQNVTFRCDPISEHNRLYWYRQTLGQGPEFLTYFQNEAQLEKSRLLSDRFSAERPKGSFSTLEIQRTEQGDSAMYLCASSFSQSWSPLHFGNGTRLTVT.

For this clone: Lacking the conserved final phenylalanine or tryptophan, this CDR3 likely reflects a read error. It is unclear where the CDR3 begins or ends on the DNA, so no DNA is shown, and the CDR3 is as TCRdb lists it. The rearrangement joins TRBV27 to TRBJ2-7; the DNA was not used to check the table's D call, TRBD2. Germline values: CDR1 MNHEY, CDR2 SMNVEV (reference sequence). The CDR3 comprises 13 residues, both ends counted. The CDR3 loop is CASSLSGLGSVPL.

The chain carries TRBV21-1 and TRBJ2-5; TRBD1 is the table's D call and was not checked against the DNA. TRBV21-1 is a recognized pseudogene. The CDR3 contains 17 residues. The CDR3 DNA sequence: TGTGCCAGCAGGCCCGGGACACCTTTTATCCCCGAAGAGACCCAGTACTTC. It encodes CASRPGTPFIPEETQYF.

The chain employs TRBV7-2 and TRBJ1-2, with 7 positions matching TRBD1. The CDR3 is 15 residues long. CDR1 SGHTA and CDR2 FQGNSA come from the germline V gene. Germline trimming cut 3 bases from V and 8 bases from J; bases unmatched to any gene: 12. In nucleotides, the CDR3 is TGTGCCAGCAGCTTCGGAGGGGGCCGCACTGAAGGCTACACCTTC. The encoded protein is CASSFGGGRTEGYTF.

The chain carries TRBV28 and TRBJ1-2; D may be TRBD1 (5 bases). The CDR3 is 14 amino acids. CDR1 and CDR2 from the germline V gene are MDHEN and SYDVKM. The V gene lost 1 base and the J gene lost 7 bases, with 13 bases spanning the gap. The CDR3, as DNA: TGTGCCAGCAGTTTATTCCAGGGTCATGGTGGCTACACCTTC. The encoded protein is CASSLFQGHGGYTF.

This rearrangement joins TRBV7-2 to TRBJ1-1; D perhaps matches TRBD1 (6 bases). This CDR3 region has 14 residues. The V gene's germline CDR1 is SGHTA and CDR2 FQGNSA. Trimming left V 3 bases short and J 2 bases short, with 10 bases between. The CDR3: CASSFRTVNTEAFF. CDR3 bases: TGTGCCAGCAGCTTCCGGACAGTAAACACTGAAGCTTTCTTT.

The V call is TRBV2, the J call TRBJ1-1; TRBD1 matches at 7 bases. The junction had 10 bases not matched to a gene; V was cut back by 3 bases and J by 6 bases. The CDR3 runs to 15 residues. CDR1 and CDR2 (germline): SNHLY, FYNNEI. The chain's CDR3 is CASSDPKRRGPEAFF. In DNA form, the CDR3 reads TGTGCCAGCAGTGACCCAAAAAGGAGGGGGCCTGAAGCTTTCTTT.

The CDR3: CASSLGLAGDNEQFF. CDR3 nucleotide sequence: TGTGCCAGCAGTCTGGGACTAGCGGGGGACAATGAGCAGTTCTTC. This rearrangement joins TRBV4-2 to TRBJ2-1; 14 bases fit TRBD2. The CDR3 is 15 amino acids. V shed 6 bases, J shed 5 bases, and the junction held 3 bases outside the gene matches. Germline CDR1 is LGHNA and CDR2 is YNFKEQ.